The next 20 T cell receptor beta chains were all read from a single sample in a study of T cells in Graves' hyperthyroidism and ophthalmopathy. There were TCR beta CDR3 regions amplified from RNA transcripts. HTBI primers were employed in a first-round RT-PCR of the TCR CDR3. Each CDR3 protein is one row after TCRdb ran MiXCR on the multiplex PCR reads. The data contain under 300,000 distinct CDR3 sequences, roughly 14% of them singletons. Sequenced sample: blood. All receptors derive from a woman between 40 and 55 years old with Graves' hyperthyroidism that later progressed to Graves' ophthalmopathy.

This clonotype was seen repeatedly, ten times or more. This sequence joins TRBV2 and TRBJ2-2, with 7 bases identical to TRBD1. Germline assignment: CDR1 SNHLY and CDR2 FYNNEI. There are 16 residues in the CDR3. J lost 2 bases, V lost 6 bases, and 9 bases had no gene match. CDR3 nucleotide sequence: TGTGCCAGCAGGACCGTGGGACAGATAAACACCGGGGAGCTGTTTTTT. Protein sequence: CASRTVGQINTGELFF.

This chain links TRBV11-2 with TRBJ2-7; TRBD2 agrees at 7 bases. J lost 4 bases, V lost 4 bases, and 13 bases had no gene match. CDR3 length: 16 amino acids. Germline CDR1 and CDR2: SGHAT and FQNNGV. The CDR3 region has the DNA TGTGCCAGCAGCTCCTCCCGGACTATCGGGAGGTACGAGCAGTACTTC. This codes for CASSSSRTIGRYEQYF.

Ten or more counts support this clonotype. V usage is TRBV3-1 and J usage is TRBJ2-3; maybe TRBD2 (7 bases). This CDR3 has 15 residues. The germline V and J ends were trimmed by 4 bases and 6 bases, with 17 bases remaining between them. Per germline, CDR1 LGHDT and CDR2 YNNKEL (reference sequence). The CDR3 loop reads CASSRGGAFADTQYF. Written as DNA, the CDR3 is TGTGCCAGCAGCCGCGGGGGCGCATTCGCGGATACGCAGTATTTT.

This clonotype was observed at least ten times. In DNA form, the CDR3 reads TGTGCCAGCAGGACGGAGGGAGTATCGAGCTCCTATAATTCACCCCTCCACTTT. This gives the protein CASRTEGVSSSYNSPLHF. The genes are TRBV27 and TRBJ1-6; D ambiguous. V lost 6 bases to trimming and J lost 0 bases, with 18 bases between them. The CDR3 totals 18 residues. CDR1 and CDR2 from the germline V gene are MNHEY and SMNVEV (reference sequence).

In its sample, this clonotype was seen many times. The V call is TRBV20-1, the J call TRBJ2-1; tentative D call: TRBD2 (5 bases). This CDR3 spans 15 amino acids. Germline V gives CDR1 DFQATT, CDR2 SNEGSKA (reference sequence). V lost 4 bases and J lost 5, with 18 bases in between. The CDR3 sequence is CSAIWESLMNNEQFF. The CDR3, as DNA: TGCAGTGCTATATGGGAGTCGCTAATGAACAATGAGCAGTTCTTC.

This clonotype was detected many times. The CDR3 sequence is CASSPTLAGATDTQYF. The CDR3 DNA follows: TGTGCCAGCAGTCCTACACTAGCGGGAGCTACAGATACGCAGTATTTT. The chain combines TRBV2 with TRBJ2-3; 11 nucleotides agree with TRBD2. CDR3 length: 16 amino acids. CDR1 and CDR2 from the germline V gene are SNHLY and FYNNEI. Trimming cost V 5 bases and J 3 bases; bases outside gene matches: 7.

This sequence joins TRBV20-1 and TRBJ2-4; the match to TRBD1 covers 8 bases. Trimming removed 6 bases from V and 4 bases from J; junction bases left unmatched: 11. The germline V gene has CDR1 DFQATT and CDR2 SNEGSKA (reference sequence). The CDR3 spans 15 residues. The CDR3 nucleotides are TGCAGTGCGCAGACAGGGGTTCGGGGGAAAAACATTCAGTACTTC. It codes for CSAQTGVRGKNIQYF.

About this clonotype: A read error is possible here, since a much larger clone lies one base away. The V gene is TRBV19, the J gene TRBJ2-4, with D uncertain. This CDR3 is built from 16 residues. Germline-derived CDR1 and CDR2 are LNHDA and SQIVND (reference sequence). Here the CDR3 DNA reads TGTGCCAGTAGTATCAGTGTGCTTTTTACCAAAGACATTCAGTACTTC. Translation gives CASSISVLFTKDIQYF.

This clonotype has ten or more counts. The rearrangement links TRBV24-1 to TRBJ2-7; D gene uncertain. The ends were cut back, 0 bases at V and 4 bases at J, with 6 bases in the middle. The germline gives CDR1 KGHDR, CDR2 SFDVKD. The CDR3 consists of 13 residues. The CDR3 here is CATSDLNAYEQYF. As DNA, the CDR3 is TGTGCCACCAGTGATTTGAACGCATACGAGCAGTACTTC.

This clonotype was found a few times. The V call is TRBV18, the J call TRBJ2-2; tentative D call: TRBD2 (6 bases). This CDR3 is built from 18 residues. Trimming shortened V by 1 base and J by 5 bases, and 20 bases separated the two germline ends. CDR1 is KGHSH, CDR2 LQKENI, per germline. CDR3 in amino acids: CASSPLKMGRRGTGELFF. The CDR3 nucleotides are TGTGCCAGCTCACCACTAAAGATGGGCCGGCGGGGAACCGGGGAGCTGTTTTTT.

At least ten counts were recorded for this clonotype. This rearrangement joins TRBV28 to TRBJ2-3; D not certain. The CDR3 sequence is 13 residues long. Trimming removed 5 bases at V and 4 bases at J, with 10 bases between. Germline V gene data show CDR1 as MDHEN and CDR2 as SYDVKM. CDR3 residues: CASSTGGPDTQYF. Written as DNA, the CDR3 is TGTGCCAGCAGTACGGGCGGTCCAGATACGCAGTATTTT.

This clonotype appeared many times. The chain recombines TRBV11-2 with TRBJ2-1; unclear D gene. Germline V gives CDR1 SGHAT, CDR2 FQNNGV. Trimming left V 3 bases short and J 1 base short, with 7 bases between. The length of the CDR3 is 14 residues. The CDR3: CASSFQESYNEQFF. As DNA, the CDR3 is TGTGCCAGCAGCTTTCAGGAATCCTACAATGAGCAGTTCTTC.

Many counts were recorded for this clonotype. V is TRBV7-3 and J is TRBJ2-3, with D perhaps matching TRBD2 (5 bases). The V gene's germline CDR1 is SGHTA and CDR2 FQGTGA. The CDR3 is 15 amino acids. V was clipped by 5 bases and J by 2 bases, with 14 bases between them. Here the CDR3 reads CASSRNPGNTDTQYF. For the CDR3, the DNA is TGTGCCAGCAGCCGGAATCCCGGGAACACAGATACGCAGTATTTT.

This clonotype was seen ten or more times. The chain has TRBV30 and TRBJ1-4, with TRBD1 matching over 7 bases. Germline V CDR1 and CDR2: GTSNPN, SVGIG (reference sequence). This CDR3 is 15 amino acids long. Trimming took 7 bases from V and 6 from J; bases not matched to a gene: 14. The CDR3 is CASGWWFGTDEKLFF. DNA for the CDR3: TGTGCCTCGGGGTGGTGGTTCGGGACAGATGAAAAACTGTTTTTT.

This clonotype was seen many times. DNA of the CDR3: TGTGCCAGCAGCTTAGTTGCTAGCGGGAATAGTTACAATGAGCAGTTCTTC. Its translation is CASSLVASGNSYNEQFF. The chain couples TRBV11-2 to TRBJ2-1, with 9 bases lining up with TRBD2. There are 17 residues in the CDR3. CDR1 and CDR2 from the germline V gene are SGHAT and FQNNGV. After removal of 1 base from V and 4 bases from J, the junction contained 8 bases not matched to a gene.

This clonotype was observed many times. V usage is TRBV6-1 and J usage is TRBJ1-3, with TRBD1 matching 7 bases. The CDR3 sequence is 19 residues long. The germline V gene has CDR1 MNHNS and CDR2 SASEGT. V shed 5 bases and J 4 bases; nucleotides not matched to a gene: 20. The CDR3 DNA follows: TGTGCCAGCAGTTCCACGGCGAACATAGGGGGCGCGAGGGGAAACACCATATATTTT. This gives the protein CASSSTANIGGARGNTIYF.

This clonotype was observed many times. This chain joins TRBV28 and TRBJ1-5; D remains ambiguous. The CDR3 is made up of 15 amino acids. CDR1 is MDHEN and CDR2 is SYDVKM in the germline V gene. The V end was cut by 4 bases, the J end by 6 bases, with 16 bases between. The CDR3, as DNA: TGTGCCAGCAGTTCTATTCGCAGAGGGTTTCAGCCCCAGCATTTT. As protein: CASSSIRRGFQPQHF.

The chain has TRBV6-1 and TRBJ1-2; 10 nucleotides agree with TRBD1. The trim removed 4 bases at V and 8 bases at J, leaving 7 bases unmatched. The CDR3 has 14 amino acids. CDR1 MNHNS and CDR2 SASEGT come from the germline V gene. CDR3 in amino acids: CASSARTGGVGYTF. DNA for the CDR3: TGTGCCAGCAGTGCCCGGACAGGGGGAGTAGGCTACACCTTC.

This clonotype was detected many times. V and J are TRBV30 and TRBJ1-2; D is undetermined. This CDR3 has 13 residues. From germline, CDR1 is GTSNPN and CDR2 SVGIG (reference sequence). The germline V and J ends were trimmed by 0 bases and 4 bases, with 9 bases remaining between them. CDR3 DNA: TGTGCCTGGAGTGTACTACCACCCTATGGCTACACCTTC. As protein: CAWSVLPPYGYTF.

This clonotype was observed many times. The V gene is TRBV20-1, the J gene TRBJ2-1; 10 nucleotides match TRBD2. V shed 6 bases, J shed 3 bases, and the junction held 5 bases outside the gene matches. This CDR3 spans 14 amino acids. CDR1 DFQATT and CDR2 SNEGSKA come from the germline V gene (reference sequence). The CDR3 bases are TGCAGTGCGAGCCTAGCGGGAGACTACAATGAGCAGTTCTTC. Translated: CSASLAGDYNEQFF.